Here is one T cell receptor (beta chain) with its context. What it binds is not known. This record belongs to a study of T cell responses to AZD1222 COVID-19 vaccine. Broader study findings: Spike as a whole was targeted by vaccine-associated CD4 TCRs, dominant at 160-218 and 743-854. Nearly half of spike-specific TCRs reportedly target variant regions that are unmutated in the B.1.351 and B.1.1.7 variants. Repertoire samples came only from after the peak T cell response. Baseline antibody screening turned up just a handful of seropositive AZD1222 recipients.

Trimming took off 2 bases at V and 2 bases at J, with 14 bases between the two ends. CDR3 size: 16 residues. Germline V gene sequence: CDR1 SGHVS, CDR2 FNYEAQ. Assay used: immunoSEQ multiplex PCR; TCRdb lists only in-frame clones, some missing. The sample lists under 170,000 clones; over 75% were seen once. The origin of this receptor is an adult who received the AZD1222 COVID-19 vaccine. This chain uses TRBV7-6 with TRBJ2-3; no clear D. This specimen was peripheral blood, taken 28 days after the second AZD1222 dose. The CDR3 protein is CASSLSVGSLTDTQYF. Written as DNA, the CDR3 is TGTGCCAGCAGCTTATCTGTCGGGTCTCTCACAGATACGCAGTATTTT. The complete variable domain, with remaining parts taken from reference TRBV7-6 and TRBJ2-3, reads GAGVSQSPRYKVTKRGQDVALRCDPISGHVSLYWYRQALGQGPEFLTYFNYEAQQDKSGLPNDRFSAERPEGSISTLTIQRTEQRDSAMYRCASSLSVGSLTDTQYFGPGTRLTVL.